Below, one TCR beta chain is given with its context. The target antigen is unknown. This table comes from immunoSEQ multiplex PCR, and its TCRdb copy is limited to in-frame clones, with some not included. The sample holds 600,000 to 750,000 clones, roughly 87% seen once. The V gene's germline CDR1 is SGHVS and CDR2 FQNEAQ. After removal of 3 bases from V and 7 bases from J, the junction contained 7 bases not matched to a gene. This CDR3 comprises 15 residues. The source of the sample is a study of shared clonotypes between healthy human individuals. The study, taken as a whole, reports: Memory subsets generally showed smaller estimated richness than naive subsets did.

Sequencing input: memory CD8+ T cells from PBMCs. Subset meaning: CD45RO+ cells pooled with CCR7-negative TemRA cells. The chain couples TRBV7-8 to TRBJ2-1, with 9 bases fitting TRBD2. This TCR was sampled from a man younger than 35 in good health. Some clones in this sample may be carry-over from other donors' samples. In nucleotides, the CDR3 is TGTGCCAGCAGCTTTGCGGGAGGGCCCCTAAATGAGCAGTTCTTC. Its translation: CASSFAGGPLNEQFF. Using reference TRBV7-8 and TRBJ2-1 for the parts outside the CDR3, the full variable domain is GAGVSQSPRYKVAKRGQDVALRCDPISGHVSLFWYQQALGQGPEFLTYFQNEAQLDKSGLPSDRFFAERPEGSVSTLKIQRTQQEDSAVYLCASSFAGGPLNEQFFGPGTRLTVL.